The 2 T cell receptor beta chains given below trace back to one sample, sequenced in a study of T cell responses to AZD1222 COVID-19 vaccine. The method was immunoSEQ multiplex PCR; TCRdb's version includes in-frame clones alone and lacks a portion of them. Of around 100,000 clones in the sample, around 90% were seen once. The material was peripheral blood, obtained on day 0 of AZD1222 vaccination. The receptors were sampled from an adult in good health.

The rearrangement uses TRBV19 and TRBJ1-2; D is unresolved. This CDR3 has 11 residues. V lost 4 bases, J lost 5 bases, and 5 bases lay in between. Germline-derived CDR1 and CDR2 are LNHDA and SQIVND (reference sequence). The CDR3 is CASSTFYGYTF. In nucleotides, the CDR3 is TGTGCCAGTAGTACCTTTTATGGCTACACCTTC.

The chain employs TRBV5-1 and TRBJ1-1, with unresolved D. The CDR3 loop spans 14 amino acids. The germline V gene encodes CDR1 SGHRS and CDR2 YFSETQ. V shed 0 bases and J shed 1 base, with 7 bases lying between them. CDR3 region: CASSLVTSNTEAFF. CDR3 coding DNA: TGCGCCAGCAGCTTGGTGACGTCGAACACTGAAGCTTTCTTT.